This section outlines one T cell receptor (beta chain) sequence together with its context. Its specificity is unknown. The sample belongs to a study of cytomegalovirus exposure and HLA in healthy donors. Study-wide results and caveats: Later work showed greater clonal expansion in HLA-associated TCR beta chains than in equally common others.

With 0 bases removed from V and 3 bases from J, the gap between germline ends came to 10 bases. The germline gives CDR1 SGDLS, CDR2 YYNGEE. CDR3 length equals 15 residues. PCR primers comprised 60 Vbeta and 13 Jbeta primers. The assay was immunoSEQ multiplex PCR, and TCRdb's table has in-frame clones only and misses some. The table shows roughly 170,000 clones, with 80% to 90% occurring only once. The clonotype was recovered from a girl aged 2 to 10 in good health and CMV-seropositive. The rearrangement joins TRBV9 to TRBJ2-4; weak D call: TRBD2 (5 bases). The sequenced material came from PBMCs. The CDR3: CASSVGTGNKNIQYF. The CDR3 bases are TGTGCCAGCAGCGTAGGGACGGGGAACAAAAACATTCAGTACTTC.